These T cell receptor beta chains were read from a single sample in a study of PD-1 blockade in classical Hodgkin lymphoma. The data were produced by immunoSEQ multiplex PCR, yet TCRdb's version contains in-frame clones alone and is incomplete. The sample holds more than 10,000 clones; 80% to 85% are singletons and the top ten take roughly 24%. Sequenced here: peripheral blood mononuclear cells (PBMCs), sampled at baseline. Receptors were obtained from a human donor with classical Hodgkin lymphoma. CDR3s include the opening cysteine and the closing phenylalanine or tryptophan. The D gene is left open where the match is weak. A clone size is listed for some rows: how often the clone was seen (once, few, many), or a class if it is expanded.

d_call,j_call,v_call,clone_size,cdr3_aa,cdr3_nt
NA,TRBJ1-2,TRBV5-6,NA,CASSLGQVRYGYTF,TGTGCCAGCAGCTTGGGGCAGGTTCGCTATGGCTACACCTTC
NA,TRBJ1-2,TRBV19,NA,CASNSPSRGADYGYTF,TGTGCCAGTAACTCCCCCAGTCGGGGGGCGGACTATGGCTACACCTTC
NA,TRBJ2-2,TRBV9,NA,CASSEWDGNAGELFF,TGTGCCAGCAGCGAATGGGACGGGAACGCCGGGGAGCTGTTTTTT
NA,TRBJ2-1,TRBV5-4,NA,CASNPASTGNYNEQFF,TGTGCCAGCAACCCAGCTTCGACCGGGAACTACAATGAGCAGTTCTTC
NA,TRBJ1-5,TRBV5-5,NA,CASSPPGFNQPQHF,TGTGCCAGCAGTCCGCCGGGCTTCAATCAGCCCCAGCATTTT
NA,TRBJ1-2,TRBV18,NA,CASSPPRDPGPYGYGYTF,TGTGCCAGCTCACCTCCCCGGGACCCCGGCCCATATGGCTATGGCTACACCTTC
TRBD1,TRBJ2-7,TRBV5-4,once,CASSEQGERVYEQYF,TGTGCCAGCAGTGAACAGGGGGAAAGAGTGTACGAGCAGTACTTC
TRBD2,TRBJ2-1,TRBV7-3,NA,CASSPTGGSYNEQFF,TGTGCCAGCAGCCCAACGGGAGGGTCGTACAATGAGCAGTTCTTC
NA,TRBJ1-2,TRBV19,NA,CASSIGGTYGYTF,TGTGCCAGTAGTATAGGGGGGACCTATGGCTACACCTTC
NA,TRBJ2-6,TRBV6-4,NA,CASSDDNSGANVLTF,TGTGCCAGCAGTGACGACAACTCTGGGGCCAACGTCCTGACTTTC
TRBD2,TRBJ2-1,TRBV6-6,NA,CASSPGGASYNEQFF,TGTGCCAGCAGTCCCGGGGGGGCCTCCTACAATGAGCAGTTCTTC
TRBD2,TRBJ2-2,TRBV28,once,CASSFLGLAGTGELFF,TGTGCCAGCAGTTTTTTGGGGCTAGCGGGGACCGGGGAGCTGTTTTTT
NA,TRBJ2-1,TRBV12-5,NA,CASGLVPRLYNEQFF,TGTGCTAGTGGTTTGGTACCCAGGTTGTACAATGAGCAGTTCTTC
TRBD2,TRBJ2-7,TRBV27,NA,CASSFSGLAGVYEQYF,TGTGCCAGCAGTTTCTCAGGTCTAGCGGGAGTCTACGAGCAGTACTTC
NA,TRBJ2-7,TRBV2,NA,CASRGGGLQYF,TGTGCCAGCAGAGGTGGTGGTCTACAGTACTTC
NA,TRBJ2-2,TRBV7-2,NA,CASSRDVANTGELFF,TGTGCCAGCAGCCGGGACGTCGCGAACACCGGGGAGCTGTTTTTT